The rows below give T cell receptor beta chains drawn from one sample of a study of response to subunit inactivated influenza vaccine. TCRdb re-called the RT-PCR reads with MiXCR, one entry per CDR3 protein. The data contain hundreds of thousands of distinct CDR3 sequences, around 13% of them seen just once; the ten biggest clones take up 7.6%. The sequencing used PBMCs from blood, collected around 15 days before vaccination. The source is a man between 45 and 60 years old who received an inactivated influenza vaccine. CDR3s include the opening cysteine and the closing phenylalanine or tryptophan. The D gene is left open where the match is weak. Size is stated for part of the rows, as once, few or many counts, or as a class when the clone is expanded.

J: TRBJ2-5
size: NA
D: NA
V: TRBV11-2
CDR3: CASSSKARETQYF
DNA: TGTGCCAGCAGCTCAAAAGCGAGAGAGACCCAGTACTTC

J: TRBJ2-7
size: many
D: TRBD1
V: TRBV14
CDR3: CASRLTGGYEQYF
DNA: TGTGCCAGCAGGCTAACAGGGGGATACGAGCAGTACTTC

J: TRBJ1-1
size: NA
D: NA
V: TRBV6-1
CDR3: CASSITENTEAFF
DNA: TGTGCCAGCAGTATCACAGAGAACACTGAAGCTTTCTTT

J: TRBJ1-2
size: few
D: NA
V: TRBV19
CDR3: CASIDIRADYGYTF
DNA: TGTGCCAGTATCGATATTCGGGCCGACTATGGCTACACCTTC

J: TRBJ1-2
size: NA
D: NA
V: TRBV25-1
CDR3: CASSDYRAVNGYTF
DNA: TGTGCCAGCAGTGACTACAGGGCTGTAAATGGCTACACCTTC

J: TRBJ2-3
size: many
D: TRBD2
V: TRBV12-3/TRBV12-4
CDR3: CASSPWAGGTDTQYF
DNA: TGTGCCAGCAGCCCATGGGCGGGGGGCACAGATACGCAGTATTTT

J: TRBJ2-1
size: many
D: NA
V: TRBV20-1
CDR3: CSASNGGPLAQFF
DNA: TGCAGTGCTAGTAACGGGGGGCCACTTGCGCAGTTCTTC

J: TRBJ2-1
size: NA
D: NA
V: TRBV2
CDR3: CASTENQASESYNEQFF
DNA: TGTGCCAGCACGGAGAATCAGGCTAGCGAATCCTACAATGAGCAGTTCTTC

J: TRBJ2-1
size: NA
D: TRBD2
V: TRBV20-1
CDR3: CSARRLAGGGDEQFF
DNA: TGCAGTGCTCGACGATTAGCGGGGGGCGGGGATGAGCAGTTCTTC

J: TRBJ1-1
size: NA
D: TRBD1
V: TRBV7-9
CDR3: CASSAAGTEMNTEAFF
DNA: TGTGCCAGCAGCGCAGCCGGGACAGAAATGAACACTGAAGCTTTCTTT

J: TRBJ1-2
size: NA
D: NA
V: TRBV20-1
CDR3: CSASPDNYGYTF
DNA: TGCAGTGCTAGCCCAGACAACTATGGCTACACCTTC

J: TRBJ2-3
size: few
D: NA
V: TRBV10-1
CDR3: CASSAGLGRPDTQYF
DNA: TGCGCCAGCAGTGCAGGACTCGGGCGCCCAGATACGCAGTATTTT

J: TRBJ1-5
size: NA
D: TRBD1
V: TRBV2
CDR3: CASSSQGGTQPQHF
DNA: TGTGCCAGCAGTTCACAGGGGGGGACTCAGCCCCAGCATTTT

J: TRBJ1-3
size: many
D: NA
V: TRBV29-1
CDR3: CSVEAVLSGNTIYF
DNA: TGCAGCGTTGAGGCGGTTCTCTCTGGAAACACCATATATTTT

J: TRBJ2-5
size: NA
D: TRBD2
V: TRBV20-1
CDR3: CSARDFSASGRRETQYF
DNA: TGCAGTGCTAGAGATTTCTCCGCTAGCGGGAGACGGGAGACCCAGTACTTC

J: TRBJ1-2
size: NA
D: TRBD1
V: TRBV7-6
CDR3: CASSQTTGVDYGYTF
DNA: TGTGCCAGCAGCCAGACCACAGGGGTTGACTATGGCTACACCTTC

J: TRBJ2-7
size: NA
D: TRBD2
V: TRBV20-1
CDR3: CSARAGVGYEQYF
DNA: TGCAGTGCTAGGGCGGGAGTCGGTTACGAGCAGTACTTC

J: TRBJ2-3
size: NA
D: NA
V: TRBV7-2
CDR3: CASSSRQRPDTQYF
DNA: TGTGCCAGCAGCTCCAGACAGCGCCCAGATACGCAGTATTTT

J: TRBJ1-1
size: NA
D: NA
V: TRBV12-3/TRBV12-4
CDR3: CASSGDGRLEAFF
DNA: TGTGCCAGCAGTGGGGACGGACGCCTGGAAGCTTTCTTT

J: TRBJ1-1
size: few
D: NA
V: TRBV2
CDR3: CASTYREGRTEAFF
DNA: TGTGCCAGCACTTACAGGGAAGGTCGCACTGAAGCTTTCTTT

J: TRBJ2-2
size: NA
D: NA
V: TRBV4-3
CDR3: CASSQDRVETGELFF
DNA: TGCGCCAGCAGCCAAGACAGGGTCGAGACCGGGGAGCTGTTTTTT

J: TRBJ1-3
size: NA
D: NA
V: TRBV30
CDR3: CASDSTSGNTIYF
DNA: TGTGCCTCGGATAGCACCTCTGGAAACACCATATATTTT

J: TRBJ2-7
size: NA
D: NA
V: TRBV20-1
CDR3: CSAAPLSYEQYF
DNA: TGCAGTGCTGCGCCCCTGAGCTACGAGCAGTACTTC

J: TRBJ2-3
size: few
D: NA
V: TRBV24-1
CDR3: CATSTGWASTDTQYF
DNA: TGTGCCACCAGTACAGGGTGGGCTAGCACAGATACGCAGTATTTT

J: TRBJ2-3
size: few
D: NA
V: TRBV20-1
CDR3: CSAVPDTQYF
DNA: TGCAGTGCTGTGCCAGATACGCAGTATTTT

J: TRBJ2-1
size: NA
D: NA
V: TRBV30
CDR3: CAWSRAGPNEQFF
DNA: TGTGCCTGGAGTCGTGCAGGGCCGAATGAGCAGTTCTTC

J: TRBJ1-1
size: NA
D: NA
V: TRBV5-5
CDR3: CASARTALNTVAFF
DNA: TGTGCCAGCGCTCGGACCGCTTTGAACACTGTAGCTTTCTTT

J: TRBJ2-7
size: NA
D: NA
V: TRBV15
CDR3: CATSRVGAHEQYF
DNA: TGTGCCACCAGCAGAGTAGGGGCCCACGAGCAGTACTTC

J: TRBJ1-1
size: NA
D: NA
V: TRBV5-1
CDR3: CASSLDQGYTEAFF
DNA: TGCGCCAGCAGCTTGGACCAGGGGTACACTGAAGCTTTCTTT

J: TRBJ1-2
size: few
D: NA
V: TRBV6-2/TRBV6-3
CDR3: CASRRGRAYGYTF
DNA: TGTGCCAGCAGGAGAGGACGGGCCTATGGCTACACCTTC

J: TRBJ2-2
size: NA
D: TRBD2
V: TRBV5-1
CDR3: CANSSAVSGVTGELFF
DNA: TGCGCCAACAGCTCCGCAGTAAGCGGGGTTACCGGGGAGCTGTTTTTT

J: TRBJ2-5
size: many
D: TRBD1
V: TRBV6-2/TRBV6-3
CDR3: CASTTDRVPQETQYF
DNA: TGTGCCAGCACCACTGACAGGGTACCTCAAGAGACCCAGTACTTC

J: TRBJ1-2
size: few
D: NA
V: TRBV7-9
CDR3: CASRRDEFGYTF
DNA: TGTGCCAGCAGACGGGACGAGTTTGGCTACACCTTC

J: TRBJ2-7
size: few
D: TRBD2
V: TRBV29-1
CDR3: CSVAGGTAYEQYF
DNA: TGCAGCGTTGCGGGGGGTACCGCCTACGAGCAGTACTTC

J: TRBJ1-1
size: few
D: NA
V: TRBV5-1
CDR3: CASSKQGLGPNTEAFF
DNA: TGCGCCAGCAGCAAACAGGGCCTGGGGCCGAACACTGAAGCTTTCTTT

J: TRBJ2-7
size: NA
D: TRBD1
V: TRBV5-6
CDR3: CASSLGTGVGYEQYF
DNA: TGTGCCAGCAGCTTGGGAACAGGGGTCGGCTACGAGCAGTACTTC

J: TRBJ1-3
size: many
D: NA
V: TRBV6-1
CDR3: CASSEALVSGNTIYF
DNA: TGTGCCAGCAGTGAAGCGTTAGTCTCTGGAAACACCATATATTTT

J: TRBJ1-2
size: NA
D: NA
V: TRBV7-6
CDR3: CASSLGGRQNYGYTF
DNA: TGTGCCAGCAGCTTAGGAGGGAGACAAAACTATGGCTACACCTTC

J: TRBJ2-7
size: few
D: NA
V: TRBV7-2
CDR3: CASSADRFSYEQYF
DNA: TGTGCCAGCAGCGCTGACAGGTTCTCCTACGAGCAGTACTTC

J: TRBJ2-3
size: few
D: NA
V: TRBV24-1
CDR3: CATSDLLLGADTQYF
DNA: TGTGCCACCAGTGATTTGTTACTTGGTGCGGATACGCAGTATTTT

J: TRBJ1-5
size: many
D: NA
V: TRBV28
CDR3: CASSPGRNQPQHF
DNA: TGTGCCAGCAGCCCAGGGAGAAATCAGCCCCAGCATTTT

J: TRBJ2-1
size: NA
D: NA
V: TRBV20-1
CDR3: CSASERSNEQFF
DNA: TGCAGTGCAAGCGAGCGGAGCAATGAGCAGTTCTTC

J: TRBJ2-5
size: few
D: TRBD1
V: TRBV4-2
CDR3: CASSQVRQGETQYF
DNA: TGTGCCAGCAGCCAAGTACGACAGGGAGAGACCCAGTACTTC

J: TRBJ1-4
size: NA
D: TRBD1
V: TRBV29-1
CDR3: CSVAQGAWEKLFF
DNA: TGCAGCGTCGCACAGGGGGCTTGGGAAAAACTGTTTTTT

J: TRBJ1-2
size: few
D: NA
V: TRBV6-2/TRBV6-3
CDR3: CASSYRGIQGYTF
DNA: TGTGCCAGCAGTTACCGTGGTATCCAGGGCTACACCTTC

J: TRBJ2-5
size: NA
D: NA
V: TRBV28
CDR3: CASSFPGIQETQYF
DNA: TGTGCCAGCAGTTTCCCTGGGATACAAGAGACCCAGTACTTC

J: TRBJ2-3
size: few
D: TRBD1
V: TRBV20-1
CDR3: CSATPGTGVGTQYF
DNA: TGCAGTGCGACACCCGGGACAGGGGTGGGTACGCAGTATTTT

J: TRBJ2-2
size: NA
D: TRBD2
V: TRBV5-1
CDR3: CASSPGLVDTGELFF
DNA: TGCGCCAGCAGCCCCGGACTAGTTGACACCGGGGAGCTGTTTTTT

J: TRBJ1-6
size: NA
D: TRBD1
V: TRBV4-1
CDR3: CASSQARTGNYNSPLHF
DNA: TGCGCCAGCAGCCAAGCACGGACAGGGAACTATAATTCACCCCTCCACTTT

J: TRBJ2-1
size: few
D: NA
V: TRBV7-2
CDR3: CASRSFPNNEQFF
DNA: TGTGCCAGCAGATCCTTTCCTAACAATGAGCAGTTCTTC

J: TRBJ2-2
size: NA
D: NA
V: TRBV5-1
CDR3: CASSLDGRYTGELFF
DNA: TGCGCCAGCAGCTTGGATGGGAGGTACACCGGGGAGCTGTTTTTT

J: TRBJ2-3
size: NA
D: TRBD1
V: TRBV4-1
CDR3: CASSQKQGSRDTQYF
DNA: TGCGCCAGCAGCCAGAAACAGGGGAGTCGGGATACGCAGTATTTT

J: TRBJ2-3
size: few
D: NA
V: TRBV14
CDR3: CASSQVQPTDTQYF
DNA: TGTGCCAGCAGCCAAGTACAACCCACAGATACGCAGTATTTT

J: TRBJ2-7
size: NA
D: NA
V: TRBV7-6
CDR3: CASSLASDPINEQYF
DNA: TGTGCCAGCAGCTTAGCTAGCGACCCGATCAACGAGCAGTACTTC